Below are 14 T cell receptor beta chains sequenced from a single sample in a study of tumor-infiltrating lymphocytes in primary liver carcinoma. Synthesis of TCR beta cDNA was carried out from 450 to 650 ng total RNA with a constant-region primer. TCR beta libraries came from three nested multiplex PCR rounds using slightly modified ARM-PCR. With TRBV1-TRBV30 forward primers and a C-beta reverse primer, the first two PCR rounds were run for around 11 cycles each. MiXCR was run by TCRdb on the multiplex PCR reads, yielding one entry per CDR3 protein. The table records about 190,000 distinct CDR3 sequences, 85% of them present only once. Taking about 19-31 mg of unsorted bulk tissue, the authors co-extracted RNA and DNA. The specimen sequenced was tumor tissue from primary liver carcinoma. These receptors were collected from a man aged 35-49 years with primary liver carcinoma and hepatitis B virus infection.

The genes are TRBV21-1 and TRBJ1-5; TRBD1 was called by the table and not checked on the DNA. TRBV21-1 is designated a pseudogene. The CDR3 has 15 residues. CDR3 sequence reads: CASTQVGTVYQPQHF. CDR3 in DNA: TGTGCTAGCACCCAAGTGGGGACGGTGTATCAGCCCCAGCATTTT.

This chain's CDR3 is CASSLSTSVQDTQYF. The CDR3 DNA reads TGTGCCAGCAGTTTGAGTACAAGTGTCCAAGATACGCAGTATTTT. The V and J genes are TRBV5-4 and TRBJ2-3; D is undetermined. V was trimmed by 5 bases and J by 5 bases, leaving 18 bases between them. The germline V gene encodes CDR1 SGHNT and CDR2 YYREEE (reference sequence). This CDR3 has 15 residues.

V usage is TRBV29-1 and J usage is TRBJ2-2; D is uncertain. Deletions cut 4 bases from V and 8 bases from J, with 11 bases between. From germline, CDR1 is SQVTM and CDR2 ANQGSEA. This CDR3 is 12 amino acids long. The CDR3 nucleotides are TGCAGCGTTGCAGATAGTTCTGGGGAGCTGTTTTTT. Translated: CSVADSSGELFF.

Remarks on this clonotype: The junction differs from germline at one of its ends, possibly a read error. This rearrangement joins TRBV6-5 to TRBJ2-3; 10 positions agree with TRBD1. In germline, CDR1 is MNHEY, CDR2 SVGAGI. This CDR3 has 14 amino acids. This CDR3 reads CVSKRTGGIYTQCF. CDR3 in DNA: TGTGTCAGCAAAAGGACAGGGGGTATATATACGCAGTGTTTT.

A note on this clonotype: The junction and the germline gene differ at one end; a read error may be behind it. This chain links TRBV29-1 with TRBJ2-3, with unresolved D. The CDR3 totals 14 residues. Germline loops: CDR1 SQVTM, CDR2 ANQGSEA. CDR3 sequence (DNA): TGCAGCGTTGCTGGCCGAGATAGCACAGATACGCAATATTTT. Translation gives CSVAGRDSTDTQYF.

Only a few counts were recorded for this clonotype. The CDR3 region is CASKGTREEQYF. The CDR3 DNA sequence: TGCGCCAGCAAGGGTACAAGGGAAGAGCAGTACTTC. V and J are TRBV4-1 and TRBJ2-7; D is ambiguous. The germline CDR1 and CDR2 sequences are MGHRA and YSYEKL. This CDR3 has 12 residues. The V and J ends lost 7 bases and 7 bases respectively, with 14 bases between them.

Details on this clonotype: The germline gene is not matched at one end of the junction; a read error may be the cause. The rearrangement joins TRBV6-6 to TRBJ1-2; D uncertain. CDR3 length: 15 amino acids. Germline V gene sequence: CDR1 MNHNY, CDR2 SVGAGI (reference sequence). The DNA of the CDR3 is TGTGCCAACAGTCGTGGAATGGGCACTCAGCATGGCTACACTTTC. This encodes CANSRGMGTQHGYTF.

On this clonotype: This CDR3 is missing its conserved last phenylalanine or tryptophan, likely due to a read error. The limits of the CDR3 on the DNA are not certain, so only TCRdb's listed CDR3 is given. The chain employs TRBV29-1 and TRBJ1-5; the tabulated D call, TRBD1, remains unverified against the DNA. The CDR3 has 12 amino acids, counting both end residues. CDR1 and CDR2 from the germline V gene are SQVTM and ANQGSEA. The CDR3 sequence: CIVGTGNQPRYY.

The V gene is TRBV12-3 or TRBV12-4, the J gene TRBJ1-3; D is uncertain. The CDR3 is 10 amino acids. V was pared by 8 bases and J by 15 bases, with 14 bases between. The chain's CDR3 is CASSANNKYF. The CDR3 DNA is TGTGCCAGCTCGGCGAACAACAAATATTTT.

The J gene is TRBJ2-1, the V gene TRBV4-3; no definite D call. Germline V gives CDR1 LGHNA, CDR2 YSLEER. The CDR3 totals 14 residues. Trimming pared 3 bases from V and 5 bases from J, leaving 11 bases between. Here the CDR3 DNA reads TGCGCCAGCAGCCAGGGCAGCACTAACAATGAGCAGTTCTTC. It is translated as CASSQGSTNNEQFF.

As for this clonotype: The junction and the germline gene differ at one end; a read error may be behind it. This chain joins TRBV29-1 and TRBJ1-1; maybe TRBD1 (5 bases). The germline CDR1 and CDR2 sequences are SQVTM and ANQGSEA. The CDR3 is 15 residues long. For the CDR3, the DNA is TGTAGCGGGGGTCAAGAAGGCAATCAGAACACTGAAGCTTTCTTT. Amino acids: CSGGQEGNQNTEAFF.

The chain uses TRBV4-2 and TRBJ2-7, with D possibly TRBD2 on 5 matching bases. This CDR3 is 15 amino acids long. Germline CDR1 reads LGHNA; CDR2 reads YNFKEQ. V lost 0 bases, J lost 5 bases, and 14 bases lay in between. The CDR3 bases are TGTGCCAGCAGCCAAGATAGCGCGAGTGACAACGAGCAGTACTTC. It is translated as CASSQDSASDNEQYF.

As for this clonotype: One end of the junction varies from germline; a read error may be responsible. The chain combines TRBV6-2 or TRBV6-3 with TRBJ2-3; a possible D gene is TRBD2 (6 bases). Germline lookup yields CDR1 MNHEY and CDR2 SVGEGT. The CDR3 length is 13 residues. The CDR3 sequence is CPSSAVTRTPQYF. For the CDR3, the DNA is TGTCCCAGTTCCGCTGTGACTAGAACCCCGCAATATTTT.

This rearrangement joins TRBV6-6 to TRBJ1-5; D gene unclear. The germline V and J ends were trimmed by 6 bases and 3 bases, with 21 bases remaining between them. CDR3 size: 17 residues. Germline CDR1 is MNHNY and CDR2 is SVGAGI (reference sequence). CDR3 loop: CASSPHLEDLFNQPQHF. CDR3 nucleotide sequence: TGTGCCAGCAGCCCCCACCTGGAAGATCTCTTCAATCAGCCCCAGCATTTT.